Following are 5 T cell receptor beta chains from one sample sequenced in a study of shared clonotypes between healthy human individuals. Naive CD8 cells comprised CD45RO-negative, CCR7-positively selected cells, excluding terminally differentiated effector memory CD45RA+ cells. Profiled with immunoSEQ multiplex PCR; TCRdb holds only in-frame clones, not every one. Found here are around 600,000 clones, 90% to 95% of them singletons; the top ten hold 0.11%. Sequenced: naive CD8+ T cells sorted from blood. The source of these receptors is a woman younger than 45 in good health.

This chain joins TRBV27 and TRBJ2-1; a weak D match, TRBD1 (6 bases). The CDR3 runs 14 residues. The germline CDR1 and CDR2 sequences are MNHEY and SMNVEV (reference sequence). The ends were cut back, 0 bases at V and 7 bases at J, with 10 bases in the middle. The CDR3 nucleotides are TGTGCCAGCAGTTTATCCCCCAGGGGAAATGAGCAGTTCTTC. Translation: CASSLSPRGNEQFF.

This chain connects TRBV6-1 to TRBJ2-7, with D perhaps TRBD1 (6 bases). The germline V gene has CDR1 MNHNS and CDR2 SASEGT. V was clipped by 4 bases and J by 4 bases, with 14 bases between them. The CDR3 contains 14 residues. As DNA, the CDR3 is TGTGCCAGCAGTGGAACCGGGACATGGTACGAGCAGTACTTC. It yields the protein CASSGTGTWYEQYF.

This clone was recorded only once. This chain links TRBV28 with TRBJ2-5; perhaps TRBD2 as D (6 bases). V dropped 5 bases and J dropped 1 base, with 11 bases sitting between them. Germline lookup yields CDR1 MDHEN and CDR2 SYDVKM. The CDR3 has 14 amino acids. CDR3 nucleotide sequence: TGTGCCAGCAGTCGTGCGGGGCTCCAAGAGACCCAGTACTTC. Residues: CASSRAGLQETQYF.

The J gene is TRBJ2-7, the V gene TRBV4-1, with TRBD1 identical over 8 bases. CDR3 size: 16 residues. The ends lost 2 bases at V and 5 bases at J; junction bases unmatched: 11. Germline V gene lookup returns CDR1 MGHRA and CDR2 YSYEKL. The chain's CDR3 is CASSQLPTGVIHEQYF. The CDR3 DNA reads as TGCGCCAGCAGCCAACTCCCGACAGGGGTAATCCACGAGCAGTACTTC.

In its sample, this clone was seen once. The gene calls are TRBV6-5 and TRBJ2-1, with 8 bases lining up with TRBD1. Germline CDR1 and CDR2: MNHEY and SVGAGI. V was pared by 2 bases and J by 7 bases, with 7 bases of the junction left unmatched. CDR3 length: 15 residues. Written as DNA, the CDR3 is TGTGCCAGCAGTTACGCTGGGACAGGTTGGAATGAGCAGTTCTTC. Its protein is CASSYAGTGWNEQFF.